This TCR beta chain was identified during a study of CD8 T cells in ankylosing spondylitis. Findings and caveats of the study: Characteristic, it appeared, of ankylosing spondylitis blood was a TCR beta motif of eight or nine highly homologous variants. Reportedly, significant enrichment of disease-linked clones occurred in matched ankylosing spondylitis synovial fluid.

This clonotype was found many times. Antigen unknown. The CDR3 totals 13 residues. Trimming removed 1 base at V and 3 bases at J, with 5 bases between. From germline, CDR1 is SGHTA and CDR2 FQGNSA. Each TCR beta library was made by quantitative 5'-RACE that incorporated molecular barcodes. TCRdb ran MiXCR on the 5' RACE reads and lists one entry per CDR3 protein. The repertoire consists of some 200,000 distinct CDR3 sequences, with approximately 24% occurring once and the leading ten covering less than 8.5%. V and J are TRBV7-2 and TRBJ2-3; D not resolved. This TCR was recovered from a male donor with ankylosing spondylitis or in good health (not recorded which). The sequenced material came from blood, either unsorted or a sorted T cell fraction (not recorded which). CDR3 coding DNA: TGTGCCAGCAGCTTAGGGGTGACAGATACGCAGTATTTT. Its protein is CASSLGVTDTQYF. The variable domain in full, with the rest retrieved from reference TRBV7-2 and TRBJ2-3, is GAGVSQSPSNKVTEKGKDVELRCDPISGHTALYWYRQSLGQGLEFLIYFQGNSAPDKSGLPSDRFSAERTGGSVSTLTIQRTQQEDSAVYLCASSLGVTDTQYFGPGTRLTVL.